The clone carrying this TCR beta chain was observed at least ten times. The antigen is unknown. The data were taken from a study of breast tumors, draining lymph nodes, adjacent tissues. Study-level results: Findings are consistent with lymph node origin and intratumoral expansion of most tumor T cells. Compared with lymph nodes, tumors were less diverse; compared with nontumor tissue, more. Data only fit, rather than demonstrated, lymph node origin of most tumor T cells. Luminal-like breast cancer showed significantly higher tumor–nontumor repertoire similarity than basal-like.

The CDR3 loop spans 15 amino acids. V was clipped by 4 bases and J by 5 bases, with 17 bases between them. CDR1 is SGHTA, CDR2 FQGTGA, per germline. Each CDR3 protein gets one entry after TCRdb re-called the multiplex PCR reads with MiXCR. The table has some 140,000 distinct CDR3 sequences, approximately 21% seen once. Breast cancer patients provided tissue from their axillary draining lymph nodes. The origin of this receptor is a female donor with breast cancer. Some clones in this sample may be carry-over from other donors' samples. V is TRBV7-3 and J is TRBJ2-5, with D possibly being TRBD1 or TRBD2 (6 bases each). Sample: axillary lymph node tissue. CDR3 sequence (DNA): TGTGCCAGCAGCTGGACAGCGGGCCCCGGGGAGACCCAGTACTTC. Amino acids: CASSWTAGPGETQYF.